The 28 T cell receptor beta chains reported below all come from one sample, sequenced in a study of cytomegalovirus exposure and HLA in healthy donors. In the PCR, 60 Vbeta and 13 Jbeta primers were used. Some clones are missing from TCRdb's copy, which holds only in-frame ones; the method was immunoSEQ multiplex PCR. The sample has approximately 130,000 clones, approximately 72% seen once. The specimen was PBMCs. The receptors come from a human donor in good health.

This chain joins TRBV15 and TRBJ2-3; D is perhaps TRBD1 (6 bases). V lost 6 bases and J lost 1, with 11 bases in between. CDR1 is LNHNV, CDR2 YYDKDF, per germline (reference sequence). The CDR3 length is 14 residues. As DNA, the CDR3 is TGTGCCACCAGTTCACAGGGAGGCACAGATACGCAGTATTTT. This codes for CATSSQGGTDTQYF.

This clone was found a few times. The chain carries TRBV18 and TRBJ1-3; the D gene is possibly TRBD1 (6 bases). This CDR3 has 14 residues. Deletions cut 3 bases from V and 9 bases from J, with 15 bases between. Germline CDR1 and CDR2: KGHSH and LQKENI. CDR3 region: CASSPVQGSITIYF. In nucleotides, the CDR3 is TGTGCCAGCTCACCTGTTCAGGGGAGTATCACCATATATTTT.

This clone was detected once. The chain couples TRBV10-3 to TRBJ2-3; D might be TRBD2 (6 bases). The CDR3 sequence is 14 residues long. V gave up 6 bases and J gave up 5 bases, with 15 bases separating them. Germline CDR1 reads ENHRY; CDR2 reads SYGVKD. The CDR3 here is CAISPIGGGDTQYF. CDR3 in DNA: TGTGCCATCAGCCCCATCGGGGGAGGAGATACGCAGTATTTT.

The chain recombines TRBV30 with TRBJ2-1, with 9 bases that match TRBD2. The CDR3 is 14 amino acids. From germline, CDR1 is GTSNPN and CDR2 SVGIG (reference sequence). After removal of 3 bases from V and 5 bases from J, the junction contained 5 bases not matched to a gene. The CDR3 spells CAWRGTSPNNEQFF. DNA for the CDR3: TGTGCCTGGAGGGGGACTAGCCCTAACAATGAGCAGTTCTTC.

The chain links TRBV10-3 to TRBJ2-3; maybe TRBD2 (5 bases). The CDR3 runs 14 residues. In germline, CDR1 is ENHRY, CDR2 SYGVKD. Trimming left V 11 bases short and J 0 bases short, with 15 bases between. This chain's CDR3 is CAVIPADSTDTQYF. The CDR3 nucleotides read TGTGCCGTTATACCAGCGGATAGCACAGATACGCAGTATTTT.

This clone turned up a few times. The chain joins TRBV9 to TRBJ2-7; 10 nucleotides align to TRBD2. The CDR3 consists of 15 residues. V lost 0 bases to trimming and J lost 6 bases; unmatched junction nucleotides: 6. The V gene's germline CDR1 is SGDLS and CDR2 YYNGEE. This CDR3 reads CASSVDPAGGREQYF. The CDR3 region has the DNA TGTGCCAGCAGCGTAGATCCAGCGGGAGGGCGCGAGCAGTACTTC.

The chain has TRBV7-9 and TRBJ2-3; 10 positions match TRBD2. Looked up from germline, CDR1 is SEHNR and CDR2 is FQNEAQ (reference sequence). Trimming at V came to 6 bases and at J to 4 bases, leaving 10 bases not matched to a gene. This CDR3 has 16 residues. The CDR3 nucleotides read TGTGCCAGCAGGGGTGGGCTAGCGGGAGACCCAGATACGCAGTATTTT. Protein sequence: CASRGGLAGDPDTQYF.

About this clone itself: Its ends do not fully match the called genes, so a read error is possible. The rearrangement joins TRBV4-2 to TRBJ2-4, with D perhaps TRBD2 (5 bases). The germline CDR1 and CDR2 sequences are LGHNA and YNFKEQ. The CDR3 spans 15 residues. The CDR3 sequence: CASSQDNLAQNIQYF. CDR3 DNA sequence: TGTGCCAGCAGCCAAGATAACCTAGCCCAAAACATTCAGTACTTC.

The chain links TRBV5-4 to TRBJ2-2; TRBD2 aligns across 13 bases. CDR3 length equals 17 residues. V dropped 1 base and J dropped 7; count of bases not matched to a gene: 7. The germline gives CDR1 SGHNT, CDR2 YYREEE (reference sequence). CDR3 residues: CASSLLGLAGFNGELFF. CDR3 DNA sequence: TGTGCCAGCAGCTTGTTGGGACTAGCGGGGTTCAACGGGGAGCTGTTTTTT. Based on the CDR3 plus reference TRBV5-4 and TRBJ2-2, the full variable domain is ETGVTQSPTHLIKTRGQQVTLRCSSQSGHNTVSWYQQALGQGPQFIFQYYREEENGRGNFPPRFSGLQFPNYSSELNVNALELDDSALYLCASSLLGLAGFNGELFFGEGSRLTVL.

CDR3 in amino acids: CASSTGRGGSSPLHF. In DNA, the CDR3 is TGTGCCAGCAGCACCGGCAGGGGTGGCTCTTCACCCCTCCACTTT. The chain carries TRBV7-2 and TRBJ1-6, with D maybe TRBD1 (6 bases). The CDR3 runs to 15 residues. Germline V gene lookup returns CDR1 SGHTA and CDR2 FQGNSA. The V end was cut by 5 bases, the J end by 9 bases, with 17 bases between.

The CDR3 is CASSPRRRAGNTEAFF. DNA for the CDR3: TGTGCCAGCAGCCCAAGGCGTCGGGCGGGGAACACTGAAGCTTTCTTT. The chain uses TRBV5-8 and TRBJ1-1; the D is unclear. This CDR3 contains 16 residues. The V and J ends lost 4 bases and 1 base respectively, with 17 bases between them. Germline V gene lookup returns CDR1 SGHTS and CDR2 YDEGEE.

The chain uses TRBV30 and TRBJ1-2, with 7 bases aligning to TRBD1. CDR3 length: 13 residues. The germline gives CDR1 GTSNPN, CDR2 SVGIG (reference sequence). Trimming cost V 4 bases and J 3 bases; bases outside gene matches: 5. The chain's CDR3 is CAWTTGKDYGYTF. In DNA, the CDR3 is TGTGCCTGGACGACAGGGAAAGACTATGGCTACACCTTC.

This clone was seen just once. The chain combines TRBV28 with TRBJ2-1; TRBD2 aligns across 14 bases. V gave up 7 bases and J gave up 6 bases; unmatched junction bases: 8. CDR1 is MDHEN, CDR2 SYDVKM, per germline. The length of the CDR3 is 16 residues. DNA of the CDR3: TGTGCCAGCAAGGGGGGACTAGCGGGAGAGAGCAATGAGCAGTTCTTC. This codes for CASKGGLAGESNEQFF.

V gene TRBV4-3 combines with J gene TRBJ1-4; the D is unclear. The CDR3 is 14 residues long. Germline V CDR1 and CDR2: LGHNA, YSLEER. V was shortened by 0 bases and J by 8 bases, with 10 bases between the two germline ends. CDR3 protein: CASSQDVGSEKLFF. DNA of the CDR3: TGCGCCAGCAGCCAAGATGTGGGGAGCGAAAAACTGTTTTTT.

The chain combines TRBV7-9 with TRBJ1-3; no firm D call. CDR1 and CDR2 from the germline V gene are SEHNR and FQNEAQ (reference sequence). The CDR3 sequence is 12 residues long. V shed 2 bases and J shed 4 bases, with 3 bases lying between them. The CDR3 reads CASSLPGNTIYF. CDR3 bases: TGTGCCAGCAGCTTACCAGGAAACACCATATATTTT.

CDR3 bases: TGTGCCAGCAGTGGACAGGTAAACACTGAAGCTTTCTTT. Encoded protein: CASSGQVNTEAFF. This chain links TRBV6-5 with TRBJ1-1; 7 bases fit TRBD1. V lost 5 bases and J lost 2; bases outside the gene matches: 2. The CDR3 covers 13 residues. Germline V gene lookup returns CDR1 MNHEY and CDR2 SVGAGI.

The CDR3 DNA reads as TGTGCCAGCAGCTGGGCCGGTGGCGGGGAGCTGTTTTTT. This encodes CASSWAGGGELFF. The genes are TRBV5-6 and TRBJ2-2; no firm D call. The CDR3 has 13 amino acids. CDR1 and CDR2 (germline): SGHDT, YYEEEE. The V gene lost 3 bases and the J gene lost 7 bases, with 10 bases spanning the gap.

The chain is built from TRBV18 and TRBJ2-2; 8 nucleotides line up with TRBD1. The CDR3 spans 16 residues. Losses at the gene ends were 2 bases for V and 6 bases for J; bases not matched to a gene: 8. Germline V gene lookup returns CDR1 KGHSH and CDR2 LQKENI. The CDR3 DNA reads TGTGCCAGCTCACCAACAGACAGGGGTTCGGCCGGGGAGCTGTTTTTT. It is translated as CASSPTDRGSAGELFF.

The genes are TRBV29-1 and TRBJ2-3; possibly TRBD2 for D (5 bases). V was trimmed by 4 bases and J by 3 bases, leaving 14 bases between them. The germline CDR1 and CDR2 sequences are SQVTM and ANQGSEA. The CDR3 consists of 14 residues. CDR3 DNA sequence: TGCAGCGTTGTAGAAAAAGGGAGTACAGATACGCAGTATTTT. This sequence encodes CSVVEKGSTDTQYF.

CDR3 in DNA: TGTGCCAGTAGCGGGGGGGGTCCCGGGGAGCTGTTTTTT. This gives the protein CASSGGGPGELFF. This sequence joins TRBV30 and TRBJ2-2; 11 bases match TRBD2. The V gene end was trimmed by 8 bases and the J gene end by 6 bases; junction bases not matched to a gene: 5. Germline V gene sequence: CDR1 GTSNPN, CDR2 SVGIG (reference sequence). The CDR3 contains 13 residues.

The chain carries TRBV6-4 and TRBJ2-1; the match to TRBD2 covers 10 bases. The CDR3 runs 15 residues. Per germline, CDR1 MRHNA and CDR2 SNTAGT. J lost 4 bases, V lost 0 bases, and 0 bases had no gene match. The CDR3 coding sequence is TGTGCCAGCAGTGACTCACTAGCGGGATACAATGAGCAGTTCTTC. This gives the protein CASSDSLAGYNEQFF.

The chain joins TRBV11-2 to TRBJ2-5; D ambiguous. CDR3 length equals 14 residues. The ends were cut back, 5 bases at V and 5 bases at J, with 15 bases in the middle. Germline-derived CDR1 and CDR2 are SGHAT and FQNNGV. The DNA for the CDR3 is TGTGCCAGCAGCCTACGAGGTCCGCGGGAGACCCAGTACTTC. Its protein is CASSLRGPRETQYF.

J is TRBJ2-1 and V is TRBV5-4; 11 bases map to TRBD2. V was pared by 3 bases and J by 0 bases, with 5 bases of the junction left unmatched. The CDR3 runs to 17 residues. Germline V CDR1 and CDR2: SGHNT, YYREEE (reference sequence). DNA of the CDR3: TGTGCCAGCAGCTCTCCGACTAGCGGGATCTCCTACAATGAGCAGTTCTTC. It specifies CASSSPTSGISYNEQFF.

V usage is TRBV5-6 and J usage is TRBJ2-5; 11 bases agree with TRBD1. Germline assignment: CDR1 SGHDT and CDR2 YYEEEE. CDR3 length equals 15 residues. V was pared by 2 bases and J by 5 bases, with 5 bases of the junction left unmatched. This CDR3 is CASSFRDRGMETQYF. The CDR3 coding sequence is TGTGCCAGCAGCTTTCGGGACAGGGGGATGGAGACCCAGTACTTC. Together with reference TRBV5-6 and TRBJ2-5, the CDR3 gives the full variable domain: DAGVTQSPTHLIKTRGQQVTLRCSPKSGHDTVSWYQQALGQGPQFIFQYYEEEERQRGNFPDRFSGHQFPNYSSELNVNALLLGDSALYLCASSFRDRGMETQYFGPGTRLLVL.

This clone was counted once. V usage is TRBV5-6 and J usage is TRBJ1-4, with D perhaps TRBD1 (6 bases). CDR3 length: 17 residues. Trimming removed 4 bases at V and 7 bases at J, with 23 bases between. Germline V gene data show CDR1 as SGHDT and CDR2 as YYEEEE. The CDR3 region has the DNA TGTGCCAGCAGCGGGGGCTTTGCGATGGCAGAGGGTGAAAAACTGTTTTTT. This translates into CASSGGFAMAEGEKLFF.

This chain connects TRBV7-3 to TRBJ2-2; D is perhaps TRBD2 (6 bases). Looked up from germline, CDR1 is SGHTA and CDR2 is FQGTGA. This CDR3 region has 16 residues. Trimming shortened V by 2 bases and J by 2 bases, and 12 bases separated the two germline ends. CDR3 sequence reads: CASSLGGTINTGELFF. In nucleotides, the CDR3 is TGTGCCAGCAGCTTAGGGGGGACCATAAACACCGGGGAGCTGTTTTTT.

This clone was seen a single time. The rearrangement links TRBV27 to TRBJ2-3; D unclear. CDR3 size: 13 residues. V was shortened by 3 bases and J by 1 base, with 5 bases between the two germline ends. CDR1 is MNHEY, CDR2 SMNVEV, per germline (reference sequence). The CDR3 nucleotides are TGTGCCAGCAGTTTTCGTCGCACAGATACGCAGTATTTT. Protein product: CASSFRRTDTQYF.

This rearrangement joins TRBV4-3 to TRBJ2-7, with TRBD1 matching 10 bases. The V segment lost 2 bases and the J segment 5 bases; nucleotides outside the gene matches: 6. Germline CDR1 is LGHNA and CDR2 is YSLEER. CDR3 length equals 15 residues. CDR3 in DNA: TGCGCCAGCAGCCAAACCGGGACAGGGGTCCACGAGCAGTACTTC. Translating gives CASSQTGTGVHEQYF.